This T cell receptor (beta chain) was obtained from a study of PD-L1 blockade in urothelial cancer. Overall study context: Analyses used blood from 3 weeks (second dose) and 6 weeks after treatment start. A median of approximately 140,000 T cells was found in the blood samples.

This CDR3 is 16 amino acids long. V lost 0 bases and J lost 7; bases outside the gene matches: 6. Germline V gives CDR1 SGHRS, CDR2 YFSETQ. Profiling relied on immunoSEQ multiplex PCR, and the TCRdb table lists in-frame clones only, not all of them. The top ten clones hold about 2.4% of a sample with some 120,000 clones, around 88% of them seen once. As to time point: peripheral blood 6 weeks after treatment start. The origin of this receptor is a man aged 50-59 years with urothelial cancer. Sequenced here: PBMCs, sampled around atezolizumab (anti-PD-L1) treatment. The chain uses TRBV5-1 and TRBJ1-6, with 8 bases identical to TRBD1. The CDR3 sequence is CASSLGTGTVNSPLHF. As DNA, the CDR3 is TGCGCCAGCAGCTTGGGGACAGGGACCGTCAATTCACCCCTCCACTTT.